This TCR beta chain was recorded in a study of early T cells in non-severe SARS-CoV-2 infection. About the study: Bulk RNA from unsorted whole blood was sequenced; chains were unpaired. Study-wide points: Clonotype matching in VDJdb favored anti-spike CD8 responses and did not capture private and CD4 specificities.

Unique molecular identifiers tagged individual cDNA molecules. One entry per CDR3 protein results from TCRdb running MiXCR on the 5' RACE reads. The sample includes tens of thousands of distinct CDR3 sequences, roughly an eighth of them seen just once. About this clonotype itself: The antigen is not known.

Trimming shortened V by 0 bases and J by 2 bases, and 9 bases separated the two germline ends. This CDR3 comprises 15 residues. CDR1 KGHSH and CDR2 LQKENI come from the germline V gene. Sequencing was carried out using whole blood. This receptor was obtained from an adult who was a healthcare worker with PCR-confirmed SARS-CoV-2 infection or an uninfected control (not recorded which). V gene TRBV18 combines with J gene TRBJ2-3; D not resolved. The CDR3 loop is CASSPPGDSTDTQYF. The DNA for the CDR3 is TGTGCCAGCTCACCACCTGGTGACTCCACAGATACGCAGTATTTT.